Listed here are 17 T cell receptor beta chains from one sample, sequenced in a study of blood T cells in healthy people across ages. The second PCR ran about 6 to 11 cycles with a sample-barcoded 5' primer and J-beta primers. MiXCR, applied by TCRdb to the 5' RACE reads, yields one record per CDR3 protein. Of around 670,000 distinct CDR3 sequences listed, approximately 30% are singletons. The source material was blood. These receptors came from a woman older than 75 in good health.

V usage is TRBV7-9 and J usage is TRBJ1-1; TRBD1 matches at 8 bases. V lost 4 bases to trimming and J lost 5 bases; unmatched junction nucleotides: 3. Germline CDR1 reads SEHNR; CDR2 reads FQNEAQ (reference sequence). The CDR3 length is 13 residues. Written as DNA, the CDR3 is TGTGCCAGCAGCTCAGGGGGCCAGACTGAAGCTTTCTTT. Translated, it gives CASSSGGQTEAFF.

This clonotype was seen a single time. V and J are TRBV5-5 and TRBJ1-3, with a possible D match to TRBD1 (6 bases). Germline lookup yields CDR1 SGHKS and CDR2 YYEKEE (reference sequence). The CDR3 has 15 residues. With 1 base removed from V and 4 bases from J, the gap between germline ends came to 12 bases. CDR3 amino acids: CASSLRGAPGNTIYF. As DNA, the CDR3 is TGTGCCAGCAGCTTGCGGGGGGCTCCCGGAAACACCATATATTTT.

This clonotype was observed a few times. The chain recombines TRBV9 with TRBJ2-1; 10 bases are shared with TRBD2. V shed 4 bases, J shed 6 bases, and the junction held 7 bases outside the gene matches. Germline assignment: CDR1 SGDLS and CDR2 YYNGEE. The CDR3 sequence is 15 residues long. CDR3 in amino acids: CASSLTSGEANEQFF. In DNA, the CDR3 is TGTGCCAGCAGCTTAACTAGCGGGGAGGCCAATGAGCAGTTCTTC.

The V and J genes are TRBV30 and TRBJ1-2; D unclear. Germline V lookup: CDR1 GTSNPN, CDR2 SVGIG (reference sequence). V was cut by 0 bases and J by 2 bases, with 10 bases left in between. This CDR3 has 14 amino acids. CDR3 protein: CAWSVQLLNYGYTF. CDR3 nucleotide sequence: TGTGCCTGGAGTGTACAGTTACTAAACTATGGCTACACCTTC.

This clonotype came up many times. The CDR3 DNA follows: TGTGCCAGCAGCTTACCCCGGGAAATCCAAGAGACCCAGTACTTC. This translates into CASSLPREIQETQYF. The chain employs TRBV7-9 and TRBJ2-5; TRBD2 is a possible D gene (5 bases). This CDR3 is 15 amino acids long. Trimming took off 2 bases at V and 1 base at J, with 11 bases between the two ends. CDR1 SEHNR and CDR2 FQNEAQ come from the germline V gene (reference sequence).

The chain combines TRBV5-1 with TRBJ1-4; the D gene is possibly TRBD1 (6 bases). The germline V gene encodes CDR1 SGHRS and CDR2 YFSETQ. The CDR3 covers 15 residues. With 2 bases removed from V and 3 bases from J, the gap between germline ends came to 11 bases. CDR3 residues: CASSFSGQSNEKLFF. The CDR3 DNA reads TGCGCCAGCAGCTTCTCGGGACAATCTAATGAAAAACTGTTTTTT.

This clonotype has just a few counts. A read error is possible here, since a much larger clone lies one base away. The chain uses TRBV30 and TRBJ2-4; the match to TRBD1 covers 7 bases. TRBJ2-7 matches the DNA end more closely, so the J call is doubtful. CDR3 length: 13 residues. The germline V gene has CDR1 GTSNPN and CDR2 SVGIG (reference sequence). The CDR3 nucleotides are TGTACCTGGTCGGTGGACAGGAGCTACGAGCAGTACTTC. It translates to CTWSVDRSYEQYF.

There are a few counts of this clonotype. This chain links TRBV4-3 with TRBJ2-3; D gene ambiguous. The CDR3 consists of 14 residues. V lost 1 base and J lost 6, with 11 bases in between. Germline loops: CDR1 LGHNA, CDR2 YSLEER. The CDR3, as DNA: TGCGCCAGCAGCCAAGCCGGGTCCCCGGATACGCAGTATTTT. Protein product: CASSQAGSPDTQYF.

This clonotype has at least ten counts. This chain links TRBV12-3 or TRBV12-4 with TRBJ1-4; D is unresolved. V lost 4 bases and J 3 bases, leaving 12 bases between the germline ends. CDR3 size: 15 residues. CDR3 region: CASSSNVRANEKLFF. DNA for the CDR3: TGTGCCAGCAGTTCGAACGTTAGAGCTAATGAAAAACTGTTTTTT.

In this sample, this clonotype turned up many times. CDR3 loop: CASSLGTENTEAFF. DNA of the CDR3: TGTGCCAGCTCACTAGGGACGGAGAACACTGAAGCTTTCTTT. V gene TRBV18 combines with J gene TRBJ1-1; D is possibly TRBD1 (5 bases). CDR1 KGHSH and CDR2 LQKENI come from the germline V gene. The CDR3 sequence is 14 residues long. Trimming left V 4 bases short and J 1 base short, with 10 bases between.

This clonotype was picked up many times. This chain links TRBV20-1 with TRBJ1-1; 9 positions agree with TRBD1. This CDR3 is built from 13 residues. Unmatched junction bases numbered 10, after V lost 4 bases and J lost 10 bases. The germline gives CDR1 DFQATT, CDR2 SNEGSKA (reference sequence). CDR3 loop: CSATWDRVLTAFF. For the CDR3, the DNA is TGCAGTGCTACTTGGGACAGGGTATTAACAGCTTTCTTT.

As concerns this clonotype: A single base separates this from a much larger clone, so it may be a read error. J is TRBJ2-5 and V is TRBV6-2 or TRBV6-3; 8 bases match TRBD2. The CDR3 totals 18 residues. Germline loops: CDR1 MNHEY, CDR2 SVGEGT. Trimming at V came to 6 bases and at J to 11 bases, leaving 26 bases not matched to a gene. CDR3 protein: CASSLRGSGGFPENEQYF. CDR3 coding DNA: TGTGCCAGCAGCCTCCGGGGCAGCGGGGGCTTCCCGGAGAATGAGCAGTACTTC.

The rearrangement joins TRBV20-1 to TRBJ1-4; no reliable D call. Germline V gene data show CDR1 as DFQATT and CDR2 as SNEGSKA (reference sequence). The CDR3 length is 13 residues. V was clipped by 4 bases and J by 5 bases, with 11 bases between them. As DNA, the CDR3 is TGCAGTGCTATCACCCCGGGGAATGAAAAACTGTTTTTT. Its protein product is CSAITPGNEKLFF.

This clonotype was detected once. The chain has TRBV10-1 and TRBJ2-1, with TRBD1 identical over 7 bases. The DNA end favors TRBJ2-7, so the J call may be wrong. The V gene's germline CDR1 is WNHNN and CDR2 SYGVQD (reference sequence). This CDR3 has 13 amino acids. CDR3 region: CARRQGTYNEQYF. CDR3 bases: TGCGCCAGGAGACAGGGAACGTACAATGAGCAGTACTTC.

Remarks on this clonotype: With a much larger clone just one base away, this may be a read error. V usage is TRBV27 and J usage is TRBJ1-2; D is ambiguous. Germline loops: CDR1 MNHEY, CDR2 SMNVEV (reference sequence). The CDR3 contains 14 residues. In DNA form, the CDR3 reads TGTGCCGGCAGTTTAGCGGAGGGTATCTATGGCTACACCTTC. Its protein product is CAGSLAEGIYGYTF.

This clonotype was observed many times. This may come from a read error, since a much larger clone is one base off. The gene calls are TRBV9 and TRBJ2-7; no firm D call. Trimming removed 1 base from V and 7 bases from J, with 12 bases in between. This CDR3 contains 13 residues. Germline V lookup: CDR1 SGDLS, CDR2 YYNGEE. The DNA for the CDR3 is TGTGCCAGCAGCGTATCCAGGTGTGGAGAGCAGTACTTC. This sequence encodes CASSVSRCGEQYF.

This clonotype was recorded many times. CDR3 region: CSVRTSRETQYF. The DNA for the CDR3 is TGCAGCGTCCGGACTAGCCGCGAGACCCAGTACTTC. The chain has TRBV29-1 and TRBJ2-5; 8 bases are shared with TRBD2. CDR1 and CDR2 from the germline V gene are SQVTM and ANQGSEA. The CDR3 runs 12 residues. V shed 6 bases, J shed 5 bases, and the junction held 5 bases outside the gene matches.